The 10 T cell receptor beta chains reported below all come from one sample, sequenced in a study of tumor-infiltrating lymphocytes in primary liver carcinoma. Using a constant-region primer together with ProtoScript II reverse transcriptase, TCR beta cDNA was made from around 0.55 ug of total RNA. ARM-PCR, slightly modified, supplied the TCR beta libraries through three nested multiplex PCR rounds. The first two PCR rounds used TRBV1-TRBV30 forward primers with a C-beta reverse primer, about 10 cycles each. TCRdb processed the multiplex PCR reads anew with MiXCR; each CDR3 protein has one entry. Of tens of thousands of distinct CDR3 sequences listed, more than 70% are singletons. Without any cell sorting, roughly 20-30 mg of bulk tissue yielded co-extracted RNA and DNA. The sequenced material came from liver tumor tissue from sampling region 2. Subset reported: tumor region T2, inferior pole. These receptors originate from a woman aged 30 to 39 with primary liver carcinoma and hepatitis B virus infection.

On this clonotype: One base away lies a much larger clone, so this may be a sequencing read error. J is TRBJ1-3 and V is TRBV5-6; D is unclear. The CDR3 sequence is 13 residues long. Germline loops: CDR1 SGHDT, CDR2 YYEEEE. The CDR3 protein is CASSFVPGDTIYF. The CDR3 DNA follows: TGTGCCAGCAGCTTCGTCCCTGGAGACACCATATATTTT.

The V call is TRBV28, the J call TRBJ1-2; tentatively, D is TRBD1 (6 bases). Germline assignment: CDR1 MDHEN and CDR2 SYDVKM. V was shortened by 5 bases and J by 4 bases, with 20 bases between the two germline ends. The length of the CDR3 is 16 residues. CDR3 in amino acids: CASSLPPGHGPYGYTF. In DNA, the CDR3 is TGTGCCAGCAGTCTTCCACCGGGACATGGGCCCTATGGCTACACCTTC.

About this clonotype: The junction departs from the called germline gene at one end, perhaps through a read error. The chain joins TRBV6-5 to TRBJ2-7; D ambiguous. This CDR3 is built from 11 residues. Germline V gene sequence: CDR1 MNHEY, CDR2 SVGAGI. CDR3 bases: TGTACCAGCAGCTACGGGTACGAGCAGTACTTC. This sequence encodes CTSSYGYEQYF.

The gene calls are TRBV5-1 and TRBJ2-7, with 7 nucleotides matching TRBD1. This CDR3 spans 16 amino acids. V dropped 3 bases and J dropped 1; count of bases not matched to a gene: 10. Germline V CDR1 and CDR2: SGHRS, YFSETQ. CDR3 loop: CASSSGHRDSSYEQYF. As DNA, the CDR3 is TGCGCCAGCAGCTCTGGACACCGGGACAGTTCCTACGAGCAGTACTTC.

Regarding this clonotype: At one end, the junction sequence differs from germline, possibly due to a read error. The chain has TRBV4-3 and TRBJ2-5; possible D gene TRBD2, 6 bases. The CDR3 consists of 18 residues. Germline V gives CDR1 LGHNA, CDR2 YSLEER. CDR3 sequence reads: CSSSQDPWGGGTVETQYF. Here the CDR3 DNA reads TGCTCCAGCAGCCAAGATCCCTGGGGTGGCGGGACTGTTGAGACCCAGTACTTC.

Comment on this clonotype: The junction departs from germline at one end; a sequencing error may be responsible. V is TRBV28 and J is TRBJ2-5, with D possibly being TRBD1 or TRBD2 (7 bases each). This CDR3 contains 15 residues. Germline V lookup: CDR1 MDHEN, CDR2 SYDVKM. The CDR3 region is CVSSSRGGSWEIQHF. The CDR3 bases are TGTGTCAGCAGTTCCAGGGGGGGATCGTGGGAGATCCAGCACTTC.

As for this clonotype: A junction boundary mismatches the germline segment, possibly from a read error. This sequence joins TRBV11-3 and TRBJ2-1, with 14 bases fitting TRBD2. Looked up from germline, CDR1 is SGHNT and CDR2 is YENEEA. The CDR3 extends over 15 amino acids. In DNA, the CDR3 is TGTGCCAGCAGCCGACTAGCGGGGGGGGGGTATGAACGGTCCTTC. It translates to CASSRLAGGGYERSF.

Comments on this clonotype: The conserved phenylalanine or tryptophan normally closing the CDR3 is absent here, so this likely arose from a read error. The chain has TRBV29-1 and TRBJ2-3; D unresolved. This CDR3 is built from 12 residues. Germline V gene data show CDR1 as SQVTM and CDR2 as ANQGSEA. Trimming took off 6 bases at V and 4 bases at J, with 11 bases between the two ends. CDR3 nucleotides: TGCAGCGTCACGCCGAGCCCAGATACGCAGTATTCT. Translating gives CSVTPSPDTQYS.

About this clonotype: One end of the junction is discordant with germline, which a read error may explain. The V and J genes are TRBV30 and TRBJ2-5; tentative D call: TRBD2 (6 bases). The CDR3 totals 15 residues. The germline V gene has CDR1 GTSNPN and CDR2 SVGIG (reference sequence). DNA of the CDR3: TGTGCTTGGAGGGTCTTGGGCGCGGTCCTAGGGACCCAGTACTTC. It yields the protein CAWRVLGAVLGTQYF.

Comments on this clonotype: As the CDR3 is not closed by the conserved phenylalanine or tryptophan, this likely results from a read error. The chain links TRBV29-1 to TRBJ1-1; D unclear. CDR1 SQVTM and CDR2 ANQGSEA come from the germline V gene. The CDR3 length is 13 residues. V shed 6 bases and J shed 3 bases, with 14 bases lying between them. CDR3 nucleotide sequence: TGCAGCGTCTATCACAGTCTGGACACTGAAGCTTTCCTT. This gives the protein CSVYHSLDTEAFL.